The table lists the clone carrying this T cell receptor (beta chain) with a few counts. This sample was included in a study of human T cells and chemical hapten exposure. Attachment of unique molecular identifiers to individual cDNA molecules was performed in the library. TCRdb reprocessed the RACE reads via MiXCR and lists one record per CDR3 protein. Altogether about 110,000 distinct CDR3 sequences are present, approximately 12% being singletons, with the ten largest covering 1.5% to 2%. Time point described: pre-sensitization, week 0. The treatment here: therapeutic diphenylcyclopropenone sensitization with weekly scalp DPC. Material: whole blood, obtained in connection with sensitization to the hapten diphenylcyclopropenone (DPC). The clonotype comes from a woman aged 45-65 years with alopecia areata. Some clones in this sample may be carry-over from other donors' samples.

CDR3 nucleotides: TGTGCCAGCAGGAAGGCGGTTGTGGACACTGAAGCTTTCTTT. It specifies CASRKAVVDTEAFF. The genes are TRBV12-3 or TRBV12-4 and TRBJ1-1; D is ambiguous. The CDR3 runs 14 residues. Trimming shortened V by 6 bases and J by 3 bases, and 14 bases separated the two germline ends.